The TCR beta chain described here comes from a study of cytomegalovirus exposure and HLA in healthy donors. Vbeta (60) and Jbeta (13) primers were used in the PCR. Profiling relied on immunoSEQ multiplex PCR, and the TCRdb table lists in-frame clones only, not all of them. Of 150,000 to 200,000 clones listed, about four fifths are singletons. A note on this clone: Its antigen is not identified. The sample has other DNA sequences that encode this CDR3 too.

Study-wide results and limits: When analyzed later, the rates of TCR association showed variation by HLA locus, with DRB1 the most and HLA-C the fewest. Being productive about 90% or about 30% of the time was typical of most TCR beta V segments in an earlier analysis. Analyzed later, most CMV-associated TCR beta chains appeared HLA-restricted.

This CDR3 has 13 amino acids. V was pared by 2 bases and J by 4 bases, with 6 bases between. Per germline, CDR1 MNHEY and CDR2 SMNVEV (reference sequence). The clonotype was recovered from a woman in her 50s in good health and CMV-seronegative. Sequenced input: PBMCs. The genes are TRBV27 and TRBJ2-1; possibly TRBD1 for D (6 bases). In DNA, the CDR3 is TGTGCCAGCAGTTTAAGGGGGTACAATGAGCAGTTCTTC. Its protein product is CASSLRGYNEQFF.